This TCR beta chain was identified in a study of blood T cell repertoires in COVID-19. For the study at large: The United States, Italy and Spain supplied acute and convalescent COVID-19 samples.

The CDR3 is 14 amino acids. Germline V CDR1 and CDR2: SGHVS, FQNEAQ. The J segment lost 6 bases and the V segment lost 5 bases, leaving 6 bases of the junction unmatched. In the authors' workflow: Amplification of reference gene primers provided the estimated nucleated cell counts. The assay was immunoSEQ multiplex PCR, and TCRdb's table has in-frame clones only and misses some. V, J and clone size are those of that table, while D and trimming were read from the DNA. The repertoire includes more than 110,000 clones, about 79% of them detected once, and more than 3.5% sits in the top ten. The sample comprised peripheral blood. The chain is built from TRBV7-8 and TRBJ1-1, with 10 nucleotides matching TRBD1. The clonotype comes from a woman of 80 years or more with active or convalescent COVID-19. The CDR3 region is CASSADRGFAEAFF. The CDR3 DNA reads TGTGCCAGCAGCGCGGACAGGGGGTTTGCTGAAGCTTTCTTT. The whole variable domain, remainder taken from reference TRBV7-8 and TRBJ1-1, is GAGVSQSPRYKVAKRGQDVALRCDPISGHVSLFWYQQALGQGPEFLTYFQNEAQLDKSGLPSDRFFAERPEGSVSTLKIQRTQQEDSAVYLCASSADRGFAEAFFGQGTRLTVV.